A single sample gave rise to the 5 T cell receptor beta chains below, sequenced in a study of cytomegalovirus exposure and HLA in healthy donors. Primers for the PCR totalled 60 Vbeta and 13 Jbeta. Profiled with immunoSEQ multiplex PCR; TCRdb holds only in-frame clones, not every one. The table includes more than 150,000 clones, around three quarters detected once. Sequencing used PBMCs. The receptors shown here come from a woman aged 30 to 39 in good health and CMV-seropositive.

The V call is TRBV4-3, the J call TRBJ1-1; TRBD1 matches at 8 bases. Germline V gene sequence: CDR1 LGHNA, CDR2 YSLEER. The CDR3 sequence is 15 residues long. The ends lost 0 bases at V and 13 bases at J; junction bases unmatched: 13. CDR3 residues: CASSQDAQGGRGGFF. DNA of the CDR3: TGCGCCAGCAGCCAAGACGCACAGGGGGGAAGGGGAGGTTTCTTT.

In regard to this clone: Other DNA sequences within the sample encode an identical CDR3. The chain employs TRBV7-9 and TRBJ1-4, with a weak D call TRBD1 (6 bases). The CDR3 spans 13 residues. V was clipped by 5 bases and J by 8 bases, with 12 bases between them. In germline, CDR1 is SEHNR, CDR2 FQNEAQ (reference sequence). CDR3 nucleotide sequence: TGTGCCAGCAGCCCCCGGGGGGGCGAAAAACTGTTTTTT. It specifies CASSPRGGEKLFF. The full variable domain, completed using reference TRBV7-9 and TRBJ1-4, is DTGVSQNPRHKITKRGQNVTFRCDPISEHNRLYWYRQTLGQGPEFLTYFQNEAQLEKSRLLSDRFSAERPKGSFSTLEIQRTEQGDSAMYLCASSPRGGEKLFFGSGTQLSVL.

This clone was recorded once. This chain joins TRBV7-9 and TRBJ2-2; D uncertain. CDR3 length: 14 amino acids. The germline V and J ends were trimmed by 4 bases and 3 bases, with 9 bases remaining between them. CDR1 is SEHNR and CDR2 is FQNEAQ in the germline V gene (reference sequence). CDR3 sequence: CASSSHSYTGELFF. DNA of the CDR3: TGTGCCAGCAGCTCACATTCGTACACCGGGGAGCTGTTTTTT.

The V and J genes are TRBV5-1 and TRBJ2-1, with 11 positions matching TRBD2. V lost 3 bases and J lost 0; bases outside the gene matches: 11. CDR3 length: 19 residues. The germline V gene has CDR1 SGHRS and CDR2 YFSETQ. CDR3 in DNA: TGCGCCAGCAGCTCCTTTTCTAGCGGGGGGATACTCTCCTACAATGAGCAGTTCTTC. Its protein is CASSSFSSGGILSYNEQFF.

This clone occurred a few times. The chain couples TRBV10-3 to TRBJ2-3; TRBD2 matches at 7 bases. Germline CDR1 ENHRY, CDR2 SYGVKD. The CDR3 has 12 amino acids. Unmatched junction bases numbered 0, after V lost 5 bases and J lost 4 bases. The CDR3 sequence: CAISTSADTQYF. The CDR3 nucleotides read TGTGCCATCAGTACTAGCGCAGATACGCAGTATTTT.